The 13 T cell receptor beta chains given below trace back to one sample, sequenced in a study of blood T cell repertoires in COVID-19. Produced via immunoSEQ multiplex PCR; TCRdb's table is partial and in-frame only. The sample holds roughly 140,000 clones; approximately 82% are singletons and the top ten take around 9.8%. Material: peripheral blood. These receptors came from a woman aged 50 to 65 with acute or convalescent COVID-19.

The chain recombines TRBV25-1 with TRBJ2-6; unclear D gene. Between the trimmed V and J ends, which lost 1 base and 0 bases, there was a span of 4 bases. The CDR3 totals 15 residues. From germline, CDR1 is MGHDK and CDR2 SYGVNS. CDR3: CASSEFVSGANVLTF. DNA for the CDR3: TGTGCCAGCAGTGAATTCGTCTCTGGGGCCAACGTCCTGACTTTC.

The rearrangement uses TRBV7-2 and TRBJ2-3, with a tentative D call TRBD2 (6 bases). V lost 0 bases and J 2 bases, leaving 12 bases between the germline ends. CDR3 length: 16 residues. From germline, CDR1 is SGHTA and CDR2 FQGNSA. CDR3 coding DNA: TGTGCCAGCAGCTTAGCGGGACTTCATCCCACAGATACGCAGTATTTT. It translates to CASSLAGLHPTDTQYF.

The rearrangement uses TRBV19 and TRBJ2-1, with TRBD2 identical over 8 bases. The CDR3 is 15 amino acids. J was trimmed by 0 bases and V by 6 bases; bases with no gene match: 4. CDR1 is LNHDA, CDR2 SQIVND, per germline (reference sequence). In DNA, the CDR3 is TGTGCCAGTAGCACTAGCGGAGGCTCCTACAATGAGCAGTTCTTC. This encodes CASSTSGGSYNEQFF.

The chain carries TRBV12-5 and TRBJ2-7; 9 bases fit TRBD1. There are 11 residues in the CDR3. Germline CDR1 reads LGHNT; CDR2 reads FRNRAP. After removal of 5 bases from V and 12 bases from J, the junction contained 5 bases not matched to a gene. The CDR3 nucleotides are TGTGCTAGTGGTCCGACAGGGGGTGCGTACTTC. Encoded protein: CASGPTGGAYF.

In this sample, this clone turned up once. The V gene is TRBV18, the J gene TRBJ2-2; 7 bases agree with TRBD2. The CDR3 runs 18 residues. The V gene end was trimmed by 2 bases and the J gene end by 0 bases; junction bases not matched to a gene: 9. CDR1 KGHSH and CDR2 LQKENI come from the germline V gene. CDR3 protein: CASSPMSMAGANTGELFF. The CDR3 DNA is TGTGCCAGCTCACCAATGAGTATGGCGGGGGCGAACACCGGGGAGCTGTTTTTT.

The CDR3 coding sequence is TGTGCCATCAGACACAGACAGGAGAAAGAGACCCAGTACTTC. Translated, it gives CAIRHRQEKETQYF. The genes are TRBV2 and TRBJ2-5; the D gene is possibly TRBD1 (6 bases). Between the trimmed V and J ends, which lost 10 bases and 3 bases, there was a span of 18 bases. Germline V lookup: CDR1 SNHLY, CDR2 FYNNEI. There are 14 residues in the CDR3.

V usage is TRBV25-1 and J usage is TRBJ2-2; TRBD1 is a possible D gene (6 bases). The CDR3 runs 14 residues. The germline CDR1 and CDR2 sequences are MGHDK and SYGVNS. V lost 4 bases, J lost 2 bases, and 8 bases lay in between. The CDR3 region is CASSGTANTGELFF. DNA of the CDR3: TGTGCCAGCAGTGGGACAGCCAACACCGGGGAGCTGTTTTTT. Looking up the rest from reference TRBV25-1 and TRBJ2-2 gives the full variable domain: EADIYQTPRYLVIGTGKKITLECSQTMGHDKMYWYQQDPGMELHLIHYSYGVNSTEKGDLSSESTVSRIRTEHFPLTLESARPSHTSQYLCASSGTANTGELFFGEGSRLTVL.

V gene TRBV6-2 or TRBV6-3 combines with J gene TRBJ1-5; 9 nucleotides agree with TRBD1. The CDR3 covers 15 residues. Looked up from germline, CDR1 is MNHEY and CDR2 is SVGEGT. The J segment lost 6 bases and the V segment lost 6 bases, leaving 9 bases of the junction unmatched. CDR3 residues: CASSPGGQGAQPQHF. The DNA for the CDR3 is TGTGCCAGCAGCCCTGGGGGACAGGGTGCTCAGCCCCAGCATTTT.

The chain couples TRBV4-3 to TRBJ2-7; 7 nucleotides agree with TRBD2. CDR1 and CDR2 (germline): LGHNA, YSLEER. V lost 4 bases to trimming and J lost 4 bases; unmatched junction nucleotides: 10. This CDR3 is 15 amino acids long. DNA for the CDR3: TGCGCCAGCAGCCGGGCCGTAGGGGAGGGGTACGAGCAGTACTTC. This encodes CASSRAVGEGYEQYF.

V usage is TRBV10-3 and J usage is TRBJ2-7; 12 bases match TRBD1. Germline loops: CDR1 ENHRY, CDR2 SYGVKD. The J segment lost 5 bases and the V segment lost 6 bases, leaving 5 bases of the junction unmatched. The CDR3 length is 14 residues. The CDR3 spells CAIRGTGGSNEQYF. CDR3 coding DNA: TGTGCCATCAGGGGGACAGGGGGCTCTAACGAGCAGTACTTC.

The chain joins TRBV6-8 to TRBJ2-7; D unresolved. Germline CDR1 and CDR2: MNHGY and SAAAGT. Trimming stripped 8 bases from V and 2 bases from J, with 10 bases between. The CDR3 covers 12 residues. The CDR3 region has the DNA TGTGCCAGCGAACAGAATACCTACGAGCAGTACTTC. Translation gives CASEQNTYEQYF.

CDR3 protein: CASTLQGPANTGELFF. In nucleotides, the CDR3 is TGTGCCAGCACTCTTCAGGGGCCCGCGAACACCGGGGAGCTGTTTTTT. This chain joins TRBV27 and TRBJ2-2, with D possibly being TRBD1 (6 bases). The CDR3 spans 16 residues. The germline gives CDR1 MNHEY, CDR2 SMNVEV (reference sequence). Trimming removed 7 bases from V and 0 bases from J, with 15 bases in between.

Points on this clone: Other DNA sequences from this sample encode an identical CDR3 as well. J is TRBJ1-2 and V is TRBV3-1 (or the pseudogene TRBV3-2); TRBD1 might be the D (5 bases). Per the germline V gene, CDR1 is LGHDT and CDR2 is YNNKEL (reference sequence). Trimming removed 1 base at V and 1 base at J, with 7 bases between. The CDR3 loop spans 14 amino acids. The CDR3 nucleotides read TGTGCCAGCAGCCAAGGGCAGGGTAACTATGGCTACACCTTC. It encodes CASSQGQGNYGYTF.